This T cell receptor (beta chain) was recovered during a study of T-cell memory formation after mild COVID-19. Whole-study findings and limits: The pre-infection memory compartment contained some responding clones, suggesting cross-reactive memory joined.

Constant-segment primers were used for 5'RACE, and the resulting TCR alpha and TCR beta cDNA libraries carried sample barcodes and UMIs. Using its own MiXCR run on the 5' RACE reads, TCRdb lists one record per CDR3 protein. The sample shows roughly 600,000 distinct CDR3 sequences, about 20% of them seen only once. V dropped 5 bases and J dropped 7 bases, with 18 bases sitting between them. Germline-derived CDR1 and CDR2 are SGHTA and FQGNSA. This CDR3 region has 14 residues. In this sample, this clonotype turned up a few times. Its antigen is undetermined. V is TRBV7-2 and J is TRBJ2-7; D gene uncertain. Sequencing was done on a sample of PBMCs or a T cell subset sorted from them (not recorded which). This clonotype was obtained from an adult woman who had mild COVID-19 (a few samples of this study predate the infection). Cell type and time point are not known. The CDR3 spells CASSAYSALGEQYF. The CDR3 DNA is TGTGCCAGCAGCGCCTACTCCGCACTGGGGGAGCAGTACTTC.